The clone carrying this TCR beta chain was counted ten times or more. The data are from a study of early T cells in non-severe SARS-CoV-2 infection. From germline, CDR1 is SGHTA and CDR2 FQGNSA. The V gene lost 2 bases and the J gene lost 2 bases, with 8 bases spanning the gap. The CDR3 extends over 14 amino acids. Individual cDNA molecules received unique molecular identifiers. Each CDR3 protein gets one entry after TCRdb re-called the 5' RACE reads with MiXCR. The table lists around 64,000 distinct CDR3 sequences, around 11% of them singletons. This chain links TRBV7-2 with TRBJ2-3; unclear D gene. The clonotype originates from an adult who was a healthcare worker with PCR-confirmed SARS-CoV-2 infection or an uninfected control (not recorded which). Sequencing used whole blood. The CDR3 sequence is CASSLSRPTDTQYF. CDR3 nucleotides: TGTGCCAGCAGCTTAAGTCGACCCACAGATACGCAGTATTTT.